These 27 T cell receptor beta chains were sequenced from one sample in a study of early T cells in non-severe SARS-CoV-2 infection (dated by TCRdb to 2020 to 2022). The method was 5' RACE. TCRdb names NextSeq 500 as the instrument used. The public reads were reanalyzed by TCRdb: fastp trimming at Q25, MiXCR alignment, in-frame beta chains only. Rows matching on CDR3 protein sequence are summarized as one entry with the most common DNA and genes. For this sample there are tens of thousands of distinct CDR3 sequences; about 15% appear just once. The ten largest clones take up around 6% of the sample. Sequencing input: whole blood. These receptors were taken from an adult who was a healthcare worker with PCR-confirmed SARS-CoV-2 infection or an uninfected control (not recorded which).

The chain uses TRBV28 and TRBJ2-3; 12 nucleotides align to TRBD2. Unmatched junction bases numbered 7, after V lost 6 bases and J lost 3 bases. The CDR3 has 16 amino acids. Germline V lookup: CDR1 MDHEN, CDR2 SYDVKM. The DNA for the CDR3 is TGTGCCAGCAGCCCTAGCGGGAGGGCCGTGACAGATACGCAGTATTTT. Amino acid sequence: CASSPSGRAVTDTQYF.

The sample holds one count of this clonotype. The gene calls are TRBV11-2 and TRBJ2-7; D unclear. The CDR3 spans 14 residues. The germline CDR1 and CDR2 sequences are SGHAT and FQNNGV. V gave up 1 base and J gave up 1 base, with 8 bases separating them. The CDR3 protein is CASSLGVGSYEQYF. Written as DNA, the CDR3 is TGTGCCAGCAGCTTAGGGGTTGGATCCTACGAGCAGTACTTC.

The gene calls are TRBV5-1 and TRBJ2-7; the D is unclear. The CDR3 totals 13 residues. Germline loops: CDR1 SGHRS, CDR2 YFSETQ. Trimming left V 0 bases short and J 4 bases short, with 8 bases between. This chain's CDR3 is CASSLDAAYEQYF. The CDR3 nucleotides read TGCGCCAGCAGCTTGGATGCGGCGTACGAGCAGTACTTC.

This sequence joins TRBV12-3 or TRBV12-4 and TRBJ2-5, with D perhaps being TRBD1 or TRBD2 (6 bases each). This CDR3 contains 15 residues. Trimming pared 4 bases from V and 5 bases from J, leaving 17 bases between. CDR3 sequence (DNA): TGTGCCAGCAGTTATTCCCGAGGGGGGCTGGAGACCCAGTACTTC. This codes for CASSYSRGGLETQYF.

The chain is built from TRBV11-1 and TRBJ2-7; D unresolved. Germline V lookup: CDR1 SGHAT, CDR2 FQDESV (reference sequence). The V gene lost 2 bases and the J gene lost 5 bases, with 13 bases spanning the gap. The CDR3 runs 14 residues. CDR3 in amino acids: CASSLQDGRNEQYF. CDR3 DNA sequence: TGTGCCAGCAGCTTACAGGACGGTAGAAACGAGCAGTACTTC.

This clonotype was recorded a few times. This chain connects TRBV2 to TRBJ2-1; D remains unclear. Germline V gene sequence: CDR1 SNHLY, CDR2 FYNNEI. The CDR3 runs to 15 residues. V lost 8 bases, J lost 4 bases, and 18 bases lay in between. The CDR3 spells CASLGSRDIYNEQFF. The CDR3 DNA reads TGTGCCAGCTTGGGGTCCCGTGATATTTACAATGAGCAGTTCTTC.

The V and J genes are TRBV28 and TRBJ1-1; D ambiguous. The V end was cut by 8 bases, the J end by 0 bases, with 4 bases between. CDR1 is MDHEN, CDR2 SYDVKM, per germline. The CDR3 covers 11 residues. In DNA, the CDR3 is TGTGCCAGCGGGGTGAACACTGAAGCTTTCTTT. Amino acid sequence: CASGVNTEAFF.

The gene calls are TRBV20-1 and TRBJ2-4; the D gene could be TRBD1 or TRBD2 (5 bases each). Trimming took 6 bases from V and 1 from J, leaving 13 bases between them. The germline V gene encodes CDR1 DFQATT and CDR2 SNEGSKA (reference sequence). CDR3 length: 14 residues. The CDR3 spells CSAQKGTAKNIQYF. DNA of the CDR3: TGCAGTGCGCAGAAGGGGACCGCCAAAAACATTCAGTACTTC.

The chain carries TRBV20-1 and TRBJ2-3, with D perhaps TRBD1 (5 bases). Germline values: CDR1 DFQATT, CDR2 SNEGSKA (reference sequence). With 6 bases removed from V and 7 bases from J, the gap between germline ends came to 11 bases. This CDR3 spans 11 amino acids. The CDR3 loop reads CSAPTDYTQYF. CDR3 nucleotide sequence: TGCAGTGCGCCGACAGATTATACGCAGTATTTT.

The chain carries TRBV12-3 or TRBV12-4 and TRBJ2-2; 7 nucleotides align to TRBD2. V was pared by 5 bases and J by 3 bases, with 6 bases of the junction left unmatched. The CDR3 consists of 15 residues. CDR3 region: CASSLTGRYTGELFF. The CDR3 coding sequence is TGTGCCAGCAGTCTTACCGGGAGGTACACCGGGGAGCTGTTTTTT.

The V and J genes are TRBV11-2 and TRBJ2-1; 8 positions match TRBD1. The V segment lost 5 bases and the J segment 8 bases; nucleotides outside the gene matches: 11. This CDR3 spans 15 amino acids. Germline V CDR1 and CDR2: SGHAT, FQNNGV. CDR3 in amino acids: CASSRTGWLDDEQFF. As DNA, the CDR3 is TGTGCCAGCAGCCGGACAGGGTGGTTGGACGATGAGCAGTTCTTC.

There are a few counts of this clonotype. The chain combines TRBV10-3 with TRBJ2-7, with 9 bases that match TRBD2. The CDR3 sequence is 15 residues long. Germline assignment: CDR1 ENHRY and CDR2 SYGVKD. Trimming took 1 base from V and 1 from J; bases not matched to a gene: 2. The CDR3 DNA sequence: TGTGCCATCAGTGAGTATAGCGGGAGTTCCTACGAGCAGTACTTC. Encoded protein: CAISEYSGSSYEQYF.

At least ten counts were recorded for this clonotype. The genes are TRBV29-1 and TRBJ1-2; 8 nucleotides align to TRBD1. V gave up 6 bases and J gave up 2 bases; unmatched junction bases: 5. The germline V gene has CDR1 SQVTM and CDR2 ANQGSEA. The CDR3 is made up of 13 amino acids. The chain's CDR3 is CSVRGQGNYGYTF. The CDR3 bases are TGCAGCGTCCGTGGACAGGGCAACTATGGCTACACCTTC. Full variable domain (missing parts from reference TRBV29-1 and TRBJ1-2): SAVISQKPSRDICQRGTSLTIQCQVDSQVTMMFWYRQQPGQSLTLIATANQGSEATYESGFVIDKFPISRPNLTFSTLTVSNMSPEDSSIYLCSVRGQGNYGYTFGSGTRLTVV.

The CDR3 sequence is CASSMDRGYNQPQHF. For the CDR3, the DNA is TGTGCCAGTAGTATGGACAGGGGTTACAATCAGCCCCAGCATTTT. The chain is built from TRBV19 and TRBJ1-5; 9 bases are shared with TRBD1. In germline, CDR1 is LNHDA, CDR2 SQIVND (reference sequence). V lost 3 bases, J lost 3 bases, and 3 bases stayed unmatched. This CDR3 region has 15 residues. Full variable domain (remainder filled in from reference TRBV19 and TRBJ1-5): DGGITQSPKYLFRKEGQNVTLSCEQNLNHDAMYWYRQDPGQGLRLIYYSQIVNDFQKGDIAEGYSVSREKKESFPLTVTSAQKNPTAFYLCASSMDRGYNQPQHFGDGTRLSIL.

This clonotype was counted ten times or more. V is TRBV6-1 and J is TRBJ2-5, with D possibly being TRBD1 (6 bases). V was shortened by 9 bases and J by 0 bases, with 8 bases between the two germline ends. This CDR3 region has 12 residues. In germline, CDR1 is MNHNS, CDR2 SASEGT. The CDR3 DNA reads TGTGCCAGTGGACAGTACCAAGAGACCCAGTACTTC. Its protein is CASGQYQETQYF.

This clonotype was recorded many times. The V call is TRBV29-1, the J call TRBJ2-1; D remains unclear. The CDR3 is made up of 12 amino acids. Germline V gene lookup returns CDR1 SQVTM and CDR2 ANQGSEA. Between the trimmed V and J ends, which lost 4 bases and 4 bases, there was a span of 8 bases. The CDR3 here is CSVGGRYNEQFF. CDR3 nucleotides: TGCAGCGTTGGAGGACGGTACAATGAGCAGTTCTTC.

Only a few counts were recorded for this clonotype. In nucleotides, the CDR3 is TGCGCCAGCAGCTTGGACGGATTTGGCAATGAGCAGTTCTTC. Protein sequence: CASSLDGFGNEQFF. The V call is TRBV5-1, the J call TRBJ2-1, with D unclear. Germline V gene lookup returns CDR1 SGHRS and CDR2 YFSETQ. Trimming pared 0 bases from V and 6 bases from J, leaving 10 bases between. This CDR3 region has 14 residues.

Here the CDR3 DNA reads TGTGCCAGCAGTTTATACCCCGATCGGGAAGGGGTCTACGAGCAGTACTTC. Amino acid sequence: CASSLYPDREGVYEQYF. The chain employs TRBV27 and TRBJ2-7; TRBD1 or TRBD2 may be the D gene (5 bases each). This CDR3 has 17 residues. Trimming pared 1 base from V and 3 bases from J, leaving 19 bases between. Germline loops: CDR1 MNHEY, CDR2 SMNVEV (reference sequence).

The chain uses TRBV6-1 and TRBJ1-6; 10 bases agree with TRBD1. The CDR3 loop spans 13 amino acids. With 6 bases clipped from V and 10 bases from J, the junction kept 3 bases outside the gene matches. The germline CDR1 and CDR2 sequences are MNHNS and SASEGT. In nucleotides, the CDR3 is TGTGCCAGCAGCGGGACAGGGGTATCACCCCTCCACTTT. Amino acids: CASSGTGVSPLHF.

This clonotype was counted ten times or more. V is TRBV29-1 and J is TRBJ2-5; D unclear. This CDR3 is 12 amino acids long. The V gene lost 5 bases and the J gene lost 2 bases, with 9 bases spanning the gap. Germline V gives CDR1 SQVTM, CDR2 ANQGSEA. The CDR3 region is CSVRITQETQYF. The CDR3, as DNA: TGCAGCGTTCGTATTACACAAGAGACCCAGTACTTC.

This clonotype has only a few counts. The chain has TRBV18 and TRBJ2-1, with 7 bases fitting TRBD2. V lost 4 bases, J lost 8 bases, and 5 bases stayed unmatched. The CDR3 is made up of 13 amino acids. Germline V gene lookup returns CDR1 KGHSH and CDR2 LQKENI. CDR3 DNA: TGTGCCAGCTCACGCCGGGAGGTGGATGAGCAGTTCTTC. Protein product: CASSRREVDEQFF. The full variable domain, completed using reference TRBV18 and TRBJ2-1, is NAGVMQNPRHLVRRRGQEARLRCSPMKGHSHVYWYRQLPEEGLKFMVYLQKENIIDESGMPKERFSAEFPKEGPSILRIQQVVRGDSAAYFCASSRREVDEQFFGPGTRLTVL.

This clonotype has a count of ten or more. The chain recombines TRBV18 with TRBJ2-1; the match to TRBD2 covers 11 bases. Germline trimming cut 2 bases from V and 5 bases from J; bases unmatched to any gene: 8. Germline CDR1 is KGHSH and CDR2 is LQKENI. The CDR3 is 17 amino acids. This chain's CDR3 is CASSPSRLAGGNNEQFF. The CDR3 nucleotides are TGTGCCAGCTCACCATCTCGCCTAGCGGGAGGTAACAATGAGCAGTTCTTC. Based on the CDR3 plus reference TRBV18 and TRBJ2-1, the full variable domain is NAGVMQNPRHLVRRRGQEARLRCSPMKGHSHVYWYRQLPEEGLKFMVYLQKENIIDESGMPKERFSAEFPKEGPSILRIQQVVRGDSAAYFCASSPSRLAGGNNEQFFGPGTRLTVL.

This clonotype was recorded many times. V usage is TRBV6-1 and J usage is TRBJ2-1; D call uncertain. CDR1 and CDR2 (germline): MNHNS, SASEGT. The CDR3 loop spans 14 amino acids. V dropped 4 bases and J dropped 0 bases, with 7 bases sitting between them. The CDR3 sequence: CASSAKSSYNEQFF. The CDR3 DNA follows: TGTGCCAGCAGTGCCAAAAGCTCCTACAATGAGCAGTTCTTC.

The V and J genes are TRBV2 and TRBJ2-1, with D possibly matching TRBD2 (5 bases). The CDR3 contains 12 residues. Germline CDR1 is SNHLY and CDR2 is FYNNEI. V lost 9 bases and J 8 bases, leaving 14 bases between the germline ends. The CDR3 DNA is TGTGCCAGGACGGGATTTACAGATGAGCAGTTCTTC. The encoded protein is CARTGFTDEQFF.

This clonotype has only a few counts. V is TRBV20-1 and J is TRBJ1-3, with TRBD1 identical over 7 bases. CDR1 DFQATT and CDR2 SNEGSKA come from the germline V gene (reference sequence). CDR3 size: 16 residues. V gave up 1 base and J gave up 0 bases; unmatched junction bases: 6. The CDR3 spells CSARVQGTNSGNTIYF. In DNA, the CDR3 is TGCAGTGCTAGAGTACAGGGGACCAACTCTGGAAACACCATATATTTT.

The table lists this clonotype with many counts. V is TRBV6-2 or TRBV6-3 and J is TRBJ2-3; 7 bases match TRBD2. Looked up from germline, CDR1 is MNHEY and CDR2 is SVGEGT. The CDR3 extends over 16 amino acids. J gave up 0 bases and V 4 bases, and 7 bases lay outside the gene matches. The CDR3 nucleotides read TGTGCCAGCAGTTTAGGTAGCGGGCCGAGCACAGATACGCAGTATTTT. Translation: CASSLGSGPSTDTQYF.

This clonotype has at least ten counts. The chain is built from TRBV28 and TRBJ1-2, with D uncertain. Germline V lookup: CDR1 MDHEN, CDR2 SYDVKM. Trimming shortened V by 7 bases and J by 8 bases, and 14 bases separated the two germline ends. This CDR3 has 12 residues. CDR3 protein: CASMHGLGGYTF. The CDR3 coding sequence is TGTGCCAGCATGCACGGGCTAGGAGGCTACACCTTC.